Shown below are 15 T cell receptor beta chains from a single sample sequenced in a study of technical replicates of blood from a few donors (dated by TCRdb to about 2017). The library was produced with the immunoSEQ multiplex PCR assay. TCRdb mirrors the immuneACCESS table, restricted to in-frame sequences. Some clones are absent from its copies; in checked studies, under half trace to an unresolved V gene, and the reason for the others is unknown. The sample table shows approximately 85,000 clones, and about 90% are seen once. The top ten clonotypes cover about 0.27% of the sample. The sequenced material came from T cells isolated from PBMCs. The receptors derive from a human donor in good health.

This rearrangement joins TRBV19 to TRBJ2-7; no definite D call. CDR3 size: 13 residues. With 5 bases removed from V and 3 bases from J, the gap between germline ends came to 11 bases. From germline, CDR1 is LNHDA and CDR2 SQIVND (reference sequence). CDR3 coding DNA: TGTGCCAGTAGTCTTGGGCTCATCTACGAGCAGTACTTC. As protein: CASSLGLIYEQYF.

This clone was recorded only once. The rearrangement uses TRBV6-6 and TRBJ2-5; D might be TRBD2 (5 bases). The ends were cut back, 3 bases at V and 4 bases at J, with 9 bases in the middle. CDR3 size: 13 residues. Germline assignment: CDR1 MNHNY and CDR2 SVGAGI (reference sequence). CDR3 DNA sequence: TGTGCCAGCAGTTATAGGGAGTTAGAGACCCAGTACTTC. It translates to CASSYRELETQYF.

The chain joins TRBV9 to TRBJ2-3; tentative D call: TRBD2 (6 bases). The V and J ends lost 2 bases and 4 bases respectively, with 14 bases between them. There are 15 residues in the CDR3. CDR1 and CDR2 (germline): SGDLS, YYNGEE. The CDR3 spells CASSVASRRADTQYF. CDR3 bases: TGTGCCAGCAGCGTCGCCTCGCGGAGGGCAGATACGCAGTATTTT. The full variable domain, with the rest looked up from reference TRBV9 and TRBJ2-3, is DSGVTQTPKHLITATGQRVTLRCSPRSGDLSVYWYQQSLDQGLQFLIQYYNGEERAKGNILERFSAQQFPDLHSELNLSSLELGDSALYFCASSVASRRADTQYFGPGTRLTVL.

The rearrangement uses TRBV30 and TRBJ2-7; perhaps TRBD1 as D (5 bases). Germline CDR1 and CDR2: GTSNPN and SVGIG (reference sequence). Trimming removed 4 bases at V and 2 bases at J, with 9 bases between. The CDR3 contains 12 residues. CDR3 coding DNA: TGTGCCTGGACAGACAGCCCCTACGAGCAGTACTTC. Translated, it gives CAWTDSPYEQYF. Full variable domain (remainder filled in from reference TRBV30 and TRBJ2-7): SQTIHQWPATLVQPVGSPLSLECTVEGTSNPNLYWYRQAAGRGLQLLFYSVGIGQISSEVPQNLSASRPQDRQFILSSKKLLLSDSGFYLCAWTDSPYEQYFGPGTRLTVT.

V is TRBV11-2 and J is TRBJ2-3; TRBD2 matches 15 bases. Germline-derived CDR1 and CDR2 are SGHAT and FQNNGV. CDR3 length equals 17 residues. The V and J ends lost 5 bases and 2 bases, in that order; junction bases with no gene match: 5. As DNA, the CDR3 is TGTGCCAGCAGCCTTTGGACTAGCGGGAGGGTCACAGATACGCAGTATTTT. It translates to CASSLWTSGRVTDTQYF.

The rearrangement links TRBV6-1 to TRBJ2-7; TRBD1 might be the D (6 bases). This CDR3 spans 14 amino acids. Germline assignment: CDR1 MNHNS and CDR2 SASEGT. V lost 5 bases, J lost 3 bases, and 14 bases lay in between. The CDR3 DNA is TGTGCCAGCAGTCATACGACAGGCGACTACGAGCAGTACTTC. Amino acid sequence: CASSHTTGDYEQYF.

V usage is TRBV6-1 and J usage is TRBJ2-7; 7 bases are a match to TRBD1. CDR3 length: 14 amino acids. V lost 3 bases, J lost 2 bases, and 4 bases stayed unmatched. Germline CDR1 and CDR2: MNHNS and SASEGT. CDR3 in amino acids: CASSDQQGTYEQYF. CDR3 sequence (DNA): TGTGCCAGCAGTGATCAACAGGGGACCTACGAGCAGTACTTC.

This CDR3 is CATERGSGAEGYTF. The CDR3 DNA follows: TGTGCCACCGAGAGGGGGTCAGGGGCGGAGGGCTACACCTTC. The chain combines TRBV6-1 with TRBJ1-2; TRBD1 might be the D (6 bases). The germline V gene has CDR1 MNHNS and CDR2 SASEGT. The CDR3 totals 14 residues. Trimming took 10 bases from V and 8 from J, leaving 23 bases between them.

This chain links TRBV2 with TRBJ1-1; 7 nucleotides line up with TRBD1. Germline trimming cut 4 bases from V and 2 bases from J; bases unmatched to any gene: 7. This CDR3 has 15 residues. CDR1 is SNHLY, CDR2 FYNNEI, per germline. CDR3 nucleotide sequence: TGTGCCAGCAGTGGACAGGGTCCCGCTAACACTGAAGCTTTCTTT. Amino acid sequence: CASSGQGPANTEAFF.

This chain connects TRBV6-5 to TRBJ1-2; D remains unclear. Germline V gives CDR1 MNHEY, CDR2 SVGAGI. This CDR3 is built from 12 residues. The germline V and J ends were trimmed by 6 bases and 4 bases, with 9 bases remaining between them. The CDR3 nucleotides read TGTGCCAGCAGCGCTCGGGGCTATGGCTACACCTTC. This translates into CASSARGYGYTF.

This chain connects TRBV7-2 to TRBJ2-5, with 12 bases identical to TRBD2. The germline gives CDR1 SGHTA, CDR2 FQGNSA. The CDR3 extends over 15 amino acids. Germline trimming cut 3 bases from V and 5 bases from J; bases unmatched to any gene: 4. The CDR3 coding sequence is TGTGCCAGCAGCTTTGGACTAGCGGGACGGGAGACCCAGTACTTC. Its translation is CASSFGLAGRETQYF.

CDR3 bases: TGTGCCAGCAGCTTTCCGGGACAGTTTTACGAGCAGTACTTC. This codes for CASSFPGQFYEQYF. The rearrangement uses TRBV11-2 and TRBJ2-7, with 7 bases fitting TRBD1. Germline trimming cut 3 bases from V and 4 bases from J; bases unmatched to any gene: 6. Germline CDR1 reads SGHAT; CDR2 reads FQNNGV. The length of the CDR3 is 14 residues.

This clone appeared once. The rearrangement joins TRBV5-4 to TRBJ1-3; D is unclear. The CDR3 length is 14 residues. CDR1 and CDR2 (germline): SGHNT, YYREEE (reference sequence). The germline V and J ends were trimmed by 0 bases and 4 bases, with 8 bases remaining between them. The CDR3 region has the DNA TGTGCCAGCAGCTTGGACGTCAGGGGAAACACCATATATTTT. Protein: CASSLDVRGNTIYF. Drawing the rest from reference TRBV5-4 and TRBJ1-3, the complete variable domain is ETGVTQSPTHLIKTRGQQVTLRCSSQSGHNTVSWYQQALGQGPQFIFQYYREEENGRGNFPPRFSGLQFPNYSSELNVNALELDDSALYLCASSLDVRGNTIYFGEGSWLTVV.

The chain combines TRBV11-2 with TRBJ2-7, with a tentative D call TRBD2 (5 bases). Germline lookup yields CDR1 SGHAT and CDR2 FQNNGV. With 2 bases removed from V and 1 base from J, the gap between germline ends came to 18 bases. This CDR3 has 17 residues. The CDR3 DNA follows: TGTGCCAGCAGCTTACTCCCGGGGTACAGCGGTTCCTACGAGCAGTACTTC. Translating it yields CASSLLPGYSGSYEQYF.

J is TRBJ2-3 and V is TRBV9; TRBD2 matches 12 bases. The CDR3 has 16 amino acids. Germline assignment: CDR1 SGDLS and CDR2 YYNGEE. V gave up 4 bases and J gave up 6 bases; unmatched junction bases: 9. For the CDR3, the DNA is TGTGCCAGCAGCTCGTGGACTAGCGGGATTTCGGATACGCAGTATTTT. Translating it yields CASSSWTSGISDTQYF.